The 10 T cell receptor beta chains listed next were all sequenced from one sample in a study of T cells in Graves' hyperthyroidism and ophthalmopathy. TCR beta CDR3 sequences were amplified from RNA transcripts. HTBI primers drove first-round RT-PCR of the TCR CDR3. One entry per CDR3 protein results from TCRdb running MiXCR on the multiplex PCR reads. The sample has hundreds of thousands of distinct CDR3 sequences; 38% are singletons. Sequenced sample: blood. The receptors here all came from a man aged 18 to 35 with Graves' hyperthyroidism.

This clonotype was recorded a few times. V usage is TRBV7-9 and J usage is TRBJ2-5, with TRBD1 matching 10 bases. The junction had 4 bases not matched to a gene; V was cut back by 2 bases and J by 4 bases. Germline V CDR1 and CDR2: SEHNR, FQNEAQ (reference sequence). This CDR3 is built from 15 residues. In nucleotides, the CDR3 is TGTGCCAGCAGCTTACCGACAGGGGGCCGAGAGACCCAGTACTTC. Protein product: CASSLPTGGRETQYF.

This chain connects TRBV12-3 or TRBV12-4 to TRBJ2-7, with D possibly TRBD1 on 5 matching bases. The CDR3 is made up of 15 amino acids. Trimming pared 5 bases from V and 0 bases from J, leaving 14 bases between. The CDR3 nucleotides read TGTGCCAGCAGTCAAGACAGTTCCGTCTCCTACGAGCAGTACTTC. As protein: CASSQDSSVSYEQYF.

This clonotype was recorded at least ten times. V is TRBV9 and J is TRBJ1-5, with no clear D. This CDR3 comprises 14 residues. Germline V lookup: CDR1 SGDLS, CDR2 YYNGEE. The V end lost 4 bases, the J end lost 2 bases, and 10 bases lay between the germline ends. This CDR3 reads CASSPGSGNQPQHF. The CDR3 DNA follows: TGTGCCAGCAGCCCCGGGAGCGGCAATCAGCCCCAGCATTTT.

This clonotype was recorded many times. The CDR3 is CASSLVAGRRETQYF. CDR3 DNA: TGTGCCAGCAGCTTAGTTGCCGGGAGGAGGGAGACCCAGTACTTC. J is TRBJ2-5 and V is TRBV7-2; 7 bases align to TRBD2. The CDR3 length is 15 residues. The V segment lost 1 base and the J segment 5 bases; nucleotides outside the gene matches: 7. Germline V gene lookup returns CDR1 SGHTA and CDR2 FQGNSA. Supplemented by reference TRBV7-2 and TRBJ2-5, the full variable domain reads GAGVSQSPSNKVTEKGKDVELRCDPISGHTALYWYRQSLGQGLEFLIYFQGNSAPDKSGLPSDRFSAERTGGSVSTLTIQRTQQEDSAVYLCASSLVAGRRETQYFGPGTRLLVL.

The genes are TRBV20-1 and TRBJ1-5; 8 bases line up with TRBD1. This CDR3 has 11 residues. Germline V gives CDR1 DFQATT, CDR2 SNEGSKA (reference sequence). V trimming: 6 bases; J trimming: 11 bases; junction bases outside the gene matches: 6. Written as DNA, the CDR3 is TGCAGTGCAAGCTCGGGACAGGCCCAGCATTTT. The encoded protein is CSASSGQAQHF.

This chain uses TRBV7-8 with TRBJ1-6; D unclear. CDR3 length: 14 residues. Germline V gives CDR1 SGHVS, CDR2 FQNEAQ. V was pared by 5 bases and J by 4 bases, with 9 bases between. CDR3 residues: CASSQERYNSPLHF. CDR3 DNA: TGTGCCAGCAGCCAAGAACGTTATAATTCACCCCTCCACTTT.

The rearrangement joins TRBV9 to TRBJ2-7; maybe TRBD2 (6 bases). The CDR3 has 14 amino acids. Per the germline V gene, CDR1 is SGDLS and CDR2 is YYNGEE. V was clipped by 3 bases and J by 6 bases, with 16 bases between them. The DNA for the CDR3 is TGTGCCAGCAGCGCCGACGGGGGAATGAGCGAGCAGTACTTC. Amino acid sequence: CASSADGGMSEQYF.

This clonotype has more than one count but fewer than ten. The chain uses TRBV7-9 and TRBJ1-2; 7 bases line up with TRBD1. The V and J ends lost 5 bases and 8 bases, in that order; junction bases with no gene match: 17. The CDR3 totals 16 residues. Germline loops: CDR1 SEHNR, CDR2 FQNEAQ (reference sequence). CDR3: CASSPRGPQGTDGYTF. The CDR3 DNA sequence: TGTGCCAGCAGCCCCCGAGGGCCCCAGGGGACAGACGGCTACACCTTC.

For the CDR3, the DNA is TGCAGTGCTAGAGGGGCAGGGCAAGAGACCCAGTACTTC. As protein: CSARGAGQETQYF. The V and J genes are TRBV20-1 and TRBJ2-5; D is possibly TRBD1 (5 bases). The V and J ends lost 1 base and 2 bases respectively, with 8 bases between them. There are 13 residues in the CDR3. CDR1 and CDR2 from the germline V gene are DFQATT and SNEGSKA (reference sequence).

This clonotype was detected only a few times. J is TRBJ2-7 and V is TRBV9; 8 positions agree with TRBD2. Looked up from germline, CDR1 is SGDLS and CDR2 is YYNGEE. The CDR3 length is 14 residues. V dropped 5 bases and J dropped 4; count of bases not matched to a gene: 8. CDR3 DNA sequence: TGTGCCAGCAGTGCGGGAGGTTCTTATTACGAGCAGTACTTC. Protein product: CASSAGGSYYEQYF.